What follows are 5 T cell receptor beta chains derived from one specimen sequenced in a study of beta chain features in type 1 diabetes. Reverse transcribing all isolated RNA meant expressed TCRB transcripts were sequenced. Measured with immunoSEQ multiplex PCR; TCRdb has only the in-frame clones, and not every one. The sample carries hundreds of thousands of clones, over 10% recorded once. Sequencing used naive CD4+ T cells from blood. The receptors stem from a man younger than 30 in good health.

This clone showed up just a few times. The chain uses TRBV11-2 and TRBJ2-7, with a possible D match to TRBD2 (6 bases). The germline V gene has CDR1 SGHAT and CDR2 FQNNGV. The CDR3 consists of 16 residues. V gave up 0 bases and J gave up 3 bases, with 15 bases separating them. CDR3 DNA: TGTGCCAGCAGCTTAGATTCGGGAGCGGCCAACTACGAGCAGTACTTC. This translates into CASSLDSGAANYEQYF.

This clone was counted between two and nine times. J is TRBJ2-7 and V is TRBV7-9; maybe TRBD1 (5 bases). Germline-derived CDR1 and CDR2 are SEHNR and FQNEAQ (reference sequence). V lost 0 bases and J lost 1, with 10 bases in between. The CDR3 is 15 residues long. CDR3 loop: CASSLASSGSYEQYF. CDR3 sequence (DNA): TGTGCCAGCAGCTTAGCGTCGTCAGGGTCCTACGAGCAGTACTTC.

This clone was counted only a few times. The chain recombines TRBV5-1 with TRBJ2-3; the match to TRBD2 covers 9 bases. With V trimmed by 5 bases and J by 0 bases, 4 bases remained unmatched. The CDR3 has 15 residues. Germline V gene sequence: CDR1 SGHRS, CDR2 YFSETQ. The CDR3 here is CASSPSGISTDTQYF. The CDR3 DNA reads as TGCGCCAGCAGTCCTAGCGGGATTAGCACAGATACGCAGTATTTT.

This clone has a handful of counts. CDR3 residues: CASSLPRGGSSGANVLTF. In nucleotides, the CDR3 is TGTGCCAGCAGTTTACCCCGGGGAGGCAGCTCTGGGGCCAACGTCCTGACTTTC. The chain joins TRBV28 to TRBJ2-6, with TRBD2 as a possible D gene (6 bases). The V gene lost 2 bases and the J gene lost 0 bases, with 14 bases spanning the gap. Looked up from germline, CDR1 is MDHEN and CDR2 is SYDVKM. The CDR3 covers 18 residues. The variable domain in full, completed from reference TRBV28 and TRBJ2-6, reads DVKVTQSSRYLVKRTGEKVFLECVQDMDHENMFWYRQDPGLGLRLIYFSYDVKMKEKGDIPEGYSVSREKKERFSLILESASTNQTSMYLCASSLPRGGSSGANVLTFGAGSRLTVL.

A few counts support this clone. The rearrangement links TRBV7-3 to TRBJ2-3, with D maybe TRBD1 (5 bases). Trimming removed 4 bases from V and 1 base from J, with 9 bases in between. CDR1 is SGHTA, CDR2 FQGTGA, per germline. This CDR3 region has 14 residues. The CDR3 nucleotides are TGTGCCAGCAGCTATACAGGTGGCACAGATACGCAGTATTTT. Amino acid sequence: CASSYTGGTDTQYF.